The clone carrying this T cell receptor beta chain was observed a handful of times. Its antigen is not known. At one end, the junction sequence differs from germline, possibly due to a read error. These data belong to a study of T cells after posttransplantation cyclophosphamide. General study findings and limits: Later blood repertoires were often dominated by clones from the donor CD8+ memory compartment. Tissue-infiltrating T cells from skin or gut overlapped little with blood T cells. Recipient CMV seropositivity and CMV reactivation strongly tracked TRB clonality.

Measured with immunoSEQ multiplex PCR; TCRdb has only the in-frame clones, and not every one. This repertoire holds some 39,000 clones, and none appear only once. Peripheral blood was collected from the related graft donor on the marrow donation day. The CDR3 extends over 11 amino acids. Germline loops: CDR1 MNHEY, CDR2 SVGAGI. V usage is TRBV6-5 and J usage is TRBJ2-7, with 7 nucleotides matching TRBD2. Sequencing input: PBMCs. The TCR comes from a girl aged 5-17 years in good health, CMV-negative, and a related stem cell transplant donor. CDR3 in amino acids: CASRRDYKQYF. The CDR3 nucleotides are TGTGCCAGCAGACGGGACTACAAGCAGTACTTC.